Sequencing of this T cell receptor (beta chain) was carried out in a study of identical twins. Findings and limits, study-wide: Abundant cord blood beta clonotypes carried fewer insertions; memory repertoires showed none.

A single record per CDR3 protein comes from TCRdb applying MiXCR to the 5' RACE reads. The sample gives 220,000 or so distinct CDR3 sequences, 5.5% to 8% of which show up once; 3.6% is in the top ten. This clonotype was seen only a few times. Its target is not known. The data also belong to a second study, concerning yellow fever vaccine responses in identical twins.

The sequence came from a woman between 18 and 29 years old in good health. Source material: memory (CD45RO+) T cells sorted from blood.

CDR3 sequence reads: CASGGHQNTEAFF. In DNA, the CDR3 is TGTGCCAGCGGCGGTCATCAGAACACTGAAGCTTTCTTT. The genes are TRBV6-1 and TRBJ1-1; D not certain. Germline CDR1 is MNHNS and CDR2 is SASEGT. The CDR3 is made up of 13 amino acids. Trimming took 8 bases from V and 1 from J, leaving 11 bases between them.